The T cell receptor (beta chain) described here comes from a study of regulatory T cells in long-lasting Graves disease. Overall study context: Freshly diagnosed Graves' patients had used antithyroid drugs for under 3 months. Findings of the study overall: The number of shared public clonotypes was higher in persistent patients (roughly 2,800) than new patients (roughly 970).

This CDR3 spans 16 amino acids. V trimming: 6 bases; J trimming: 4 bases; junction bases outside the gene matches: 8. Per germline, CDR1 KGHSH and CDR2 LQKENI. Comment on this clonotype: Its specificity is unknown.

Time point defined: newly diagnosed GD, antithyroid drugs for less than 3 months. PBMCs were the source of the RNA used for TCR sequencing. Construction of the TCR beta libraries employed iRepertoire HTBI primers in conjunction with Arm-PCR of CDR3 regions. TCRdb independently ran MiXCR on the multiplex PCR reads; one entry per CDR3 protein. The sample holds over 350,000 distinct CDR3 sequences, 12% to 15% seen once. These same data were also listed under a study on T cells in Graves' hyperthyroidism and ophthalmopathy.

The receptor was isolated from a woman aged 45 to 65 with Graves disease. The sample was peripheral blood mononuclear cells (PBMCs), taken at new diagnosis, from a patient treated with antithyroid drugs. This rearrangement joins TRBV18 to TRBJ2-7; the match to TRBD2 covers 14 bases. Here the CDR3 reads CASSPGLAGEVYEQYF. CDR3 coding DNA: TGTGCCAGCTCGCCGGGACTAGCGGGAGAGGTGTACGAGCAGTACTTC.